These 16 T cell receptor beta chains share one sample of origin, sequenced in a study of T-cell reconstitution after alpha-beta-depleted transplantation in children. It was with unique molecular identifiers that the TCRbeta library was prepared. TCRdb redid the calling of the PCR reads with MiXCR, one entry per CDR3 protein. The sample shows about 980,000 distinct CDR3 sequences, about 29% of them seen only once. The sequencing here drew on PBMCs, mostly from graft donor cells, taken 360 days after TCRalphabeta/CD19-depleted stem cell transplant. These receptor sequences come from a boy under three years old who had a stem cell transplant for SCID, so the T cells may come from the graft donor.

The chain couples TRBV5-5 to TRBJ2-7; D gene uncertain. The germline V and J ends were trimmed by 3 bases and 4 bases, with 14 bases remaining between them. This CDR3 region has 14 residues. CDR1 and CDR2 (germline): SGHKS, YYEKEE (reference sequence). CDR3 coding DNA: TGTGCCAGCAGCTGGGCGTCTGGGCAGTACGAGCAGTACTTC. The encoded protein is CASSWASGQYEQYF. The full variable domain, completed using reference TRBV5-5 and TRBJ2-7, is DAGVTQSPTHLIKTRGQQVTLRCSPISGHKSVSWYQQVLGQGPQFIFQYYEKEERGRGNFPDRFSARQFPNYSSELNVNALLLGDSALYLCASSWASGQYEQYFGPGTRLTVT.

This clonotype was observed a few times. The gene calls are TRBV20-1 and TRBJ2-7; D possibly corresponds to TRBD2 (5 bases). The germline gives CDR1 DFQATT, CDR2 SNEGSKA (reference sequence). The length of the CDR3 is 13 residues. The germline V and J ends were trimmed by 3 bases and 3 bases, with 12 bases remaining between them. The CDR3 loop reads CSASPEVGYEQYF. CDR3 DNA sequence: TGCAGTGCTAGCCCGGAGGTGGGCTACGAGCAGTACTTC.

The chain is built from TRBV12-3 or TRBV12-4 and TRBJ1-6; unclear D gene. This CDR3 spans 17 amino acids. The germline V and J ends were trimmed by 4 bases and 3 bases, with 16 bases remaining between them. The CDR3 is CASSSSGFSGYNSPLHF. CDR3 DNA: TGTGCCAGCAGTTCCTCGGGTTTTTCGGGCTATAATTCACCCCTCCACTTT.

The chain links TRBV27 to TRBJ2-1; TRBD1 aligns across 9 bases. The CDR3 contains 12 residues. The germline V gene encodes CDR1 MNHEY and CDR2 SMNVEV (reference sequence). The V and J ends lost 5 bases and 13 bases, in that order; junction bases with no gene match: 6. The CDR3 nucleotides are TGTGCCAGCAGTCTCAACAGGGGGCAACAGTTCTTC. Translating gives CASSLNRGQQFF.

The gene calls are TRBV2 and TRBJ2-2, with 9 bases that match TRBD1. In germline, CDR1 is SNHLY, CDR2 FYNNEI. This CDR3 spans 16 amino acids. The ends lost 6 bases at V and 2 bases at J; junction bases unmatched: 7. The CDR3 loop reads CASSQGQGINTGELFF. As DNA, the CDR3 is TGTGCCAGCAGCCAGGGACAGGGCATTAACACCGGGGAGCTGTTTTTT.

The rearrangement links TRBV7-3 to TRBJ2-1; 11 positions agree with TRBD2. CDR3 length equals 16 residues. V gave up 5 bases and J gave up 8 bases; unmatched junction bases: 11. Looked up from germline, CDR1 is SGHTA and CDR2 is FQGTGA. This CDR3 is CASSLSGGVGFDEQFF. CDR3 coding DNA: TGTGCCAGCAGCCTTAGCGGGGGGGTCGGGTTCGATGAGCAGTTCTTC.

This clonotype was seen more than once but under ten times. The chain employs TRBV6-1 and TRBJ1-5; 7 positions match TRBD1. V gave up 5 bases and J gave up 0 bases; unmatched junction bases: 4. This CDR3 is built from 15 residues. The V gene's germline CDR1 is MNHNS and CDR2 SASEGT. The CDR3 is CASSRRDSSNQPQHF. CDR3 bases: TGTGCCAGCAGTCGGAGGGACAGTAGCAATCAGCCCCAGCATTTT.

The chain joins TRBV5-4 to TRBJ1-5; tentatively, D is TRBD1 (5 bases). Germline CDR1 is SGHNT and CDR2 is YYREEE (reference sequence). V gave up 0 bases and J gave up 0 bases, with 19 bases separating them. The CDR3 sequence is 19 residues long. The CDR3 region is CASSLGRQHTLDSNQPQHF. The CDR3 bases are TGTGCCAGCAGCTTGGGGAGACAGCACACTTTGGATAGCAATCAGCCCCAGCATTTT.

This clonotype turned up a few times. V and J are TRBV15 and TRBJ2-1; weak D call: TRBD1 (6 bases). Germline-derived CDR1 and CDR2 are LNHNV and YYDKDF (reference sequence). The CDR3 sequence is 14 residues long. Trimming removed 3 bases from V and 9 bases from J, with 15 bases in between. The CDR3 reads CATSSGQGRVEQFF. In DNA form, the CDR3 reads TGTGCCACCAGCAGCGGTCAGGGGCGTGTTGAGCAGTTCTTC.

The rearrangement links TRBV6-5 to TRBJ2-7; 8 bases are a match to TRBD1. J gave up 3 bases and V 7 bases, and 11 bases lay outside the gene matches. The CDR3 has 15 residues. Germline-derived CDR1 and CDR2 are MNHEY and SVGAGI. CDR3 protein: CASTDGTGVFYEQYF. CDR3 coding DNA: TGTGCCAGCACCGACGGGACAGGAGTATTCTACGAGCAGTACTTC.

This clonotype was counted between two and nine times. The chain links TRBV27 to TRBJ2-3; no firm D call. Per the germline V gene, CDR1 is MNHEY and CDR2 is SMNVEV (reference sequence). V lost 4 bases and J 6 bases, leaving 14 bases between the germline ends. The CDR3 spans 14 residues. The CDR3 DNA follows: TGTGCCAGCAGTTACCTGGGTTTGAACGATACGCAGTATTTT. The encoded protein is CASSYLGLNDTQYF.

This clonotype occurred a few times. J is TRBJ2-5 and V is TRBV28; tentative D call: TRBD1 (5 bases). Trimming removed 3 bases at V and 1 base at J, with 9 bases between. The CDR3 sequence is 14 residues long. CDR1 is MDHEN, CDR2 SYDVKM, per germline. CDR3 region: CASSFQGRQETQYF. The DNA for the CDR3 is TGTGCCAGCAGTTTTCAGGGTCGCCAAGAGACCCAGTACTTC.

The genes are TRBV5-1 and TRBJ2-7; 10 nucleotides line up with TRBD2. Trimming took 2 bases from V and 3 from J; bases not matched to a gene: 8. Germline assignment: CDR1 SGHRS and CDR2 YFSETQ. CDR3 size: 16 residues. The CDR3 here is CASSFGASGGFYEQYF. In DNA, the CDR3 is TGCGCCAGCAGCTTCGGTGCTAGCGGGGGATTCTACGAGCAGTACTTC.

This clonotype was detected only a few times. The rearrangement joins TRBV27 to TRBJ1-1; 7 nucleotides align to TRBD1. Trimming removed 6 bases from V and 3 bases from J; junction bases left unmatched: 4. The CDR3 consists of 13 residues. Germline values: CDR1 MNHEY, CDR2 SMNVEV (reference sequence). The CDR3 DNA reads as TGTGCCAGCAGACTTACAGGGGACACTGAAGCTTTCTTT. Amino acids: CASRLTGDTEAFF.

The chain recombines TRBV12-3 or TRBV12-4 with TRBJ2-7, with 7 bases aligning to TRBD2. The CDR3 covers 16 residues. V dropped 5 bases and J dropped 2; count of bases not matched to a gene: 12. The CDR3, as DNA: TGTGCCAGCAGTCACCCCAGCGGGGCGGGGGCCTACGAGCAGTACTTC. This translates into CASSHPSGAGAYEQYF.

This clonotype was counted a few times. The chain carries TRBV12-3 or TRBV12-4 and TRBJ2-2; D possibly corresponds to TRBD1 (6 bases). Trimming cost V 8 bases and J 8 bases, with 21 bases left between them. CDR3 length: 15 residues. The CDR3, as DNA: TGTGCCAGCGCTACTCCGGGACACCAGCTAGGGGAGCTGTTTTTT. Amino acid sequence: CASATPGHQLGELFF.